The clone carrying this T cell receptor beta chain came up a few times. HTBI primers from iRepertoire and Arm-PCR of CDR3 regions yielded the TCR beta libraries. One entry per CDR3 protein, called by TCRdb with MiXCR from the multiplex PCR reads. Found here are 580,000 or so distinct CDR3 sequences, about 16% of them singletons; the top ten hold around 13%. This sample stems from a study of regulatory T cells in long-lasting Graves disease. Turning to the study itself: Less than 3 months of antithyroid drugs had been taken by newly diagnosed Graves' patients.

CDR3 length: 15 residues. CDR1 is MNHNS, CDR2 SASEGT, per germline. Trimming stripped 2 bases from V and 0 bases from J, with 8 bases between. Time point described: newly diagnosed GD, antithyroid drugs for less than 3 months. Scientists built the TCR library using RNA that was extracted from PBMCs. These data were likewise used in another study, on T cells in Graves' hyperthyroidism and ophthalmopathy.

The chain uses TRBV6-1 and TRBJ2-4, with D perhaps matching TRBD1 (5 bases). The sample was peripheral blood mononuclear cells (PBMCs), taken at new diagnosis, from a patient treated with antithyroid drugs. This TCR derives from a man in his late teens or twenties with Graves disease. The chain's CDR3 is CASSELGLAKNIQYF. The CDR3 DNA follows: TGTGCCAGCAGTGAATTGGGGCTAGCCAAAAACATTCAGTACTTC.